The 28 T cell receptor beta chains presented below share a single source sample, sequenced in a study of blood T cell repertoires in COVID-19. The method was immunoSEQ multiplex PCR; TCRdb's version includes in-frame clones alone and lacks a portion of them. The sample lists roughly 360,000 clones; approximately 80% were seen once. The sample was peripheral blood. The receptors originated from a human donor with acute or convalescent COVID-19. The donor label of this sample is uncertain.

The CDR3 spells CASSPDRGGNSPLHF. The CDR3 DNA reads TGCGCCAGCAGCCCAGACAGGGGCGGGAATTCACCCCTCCACTTT. The gene calls are TRBV4-1 and TRBJ1-6; 8 bases are a match to TRBD1. The J segment lost 7 bases and the V segment lost 4 bases, leaving 6 bases of the junction unmatched. The CDR3 runs to 15 residues. CDR1 is MGHRA and CDR2 is YSYEKL in the germline V gene.

The V gene is TRBV28, the J gene TRBJ1-4, with 12 bases identical to TRBD1. The CDR3 runs 20 residues. Germline-derived CDR1 and CDR2 are MDHEN and SYDVKM. J lost 1 base, V lost 2 bases, and 11 bases had no gene match. CDR3: CASSLDPRDRGRLTNEKLFF. DNA of the CDR3: TGTGCCAGCAGTTTAGATCCCCGGGACAGGGGGCGCCTAACTAATGAAAAACTGTTTTTT.

This sequence joins TRBV2 and TRBJ1-1; D gene uncertain. CDR3 length equals 8 residues. The V gene's germline CDR1 is SNHLY and CDR2 FYNNEI. The ends were cut back, 7 bases at V and 12 bases at J, with 6 bases in the middle. The CDR3 DNA follows: TGTGCCAGCACCCCCTCTTTCTTT. It is translated as CASTPSFF.

The chain is built from TRBV6-1 and TRBJ1-2; D remains ambiguous. The CDR3 contains 13 residues. V was cut by 2 bases and J by 3 bases, with 7 bases left in between. Germline V gene lookup returns CDR1 MNHNS and CDR2 SASEGT. The CDR3 DNA reads TGTGCCAGCAGTGAACGAGGATACTATGGCTACACCTTC. Its protein product is CASSERGYYGYTF.

The chain combines TRBV27 with TRBJ1-1, with 9 bases that match TRBD1. This CDR3 has 16 amino acids. V lost 5 bases to trimming and J lost 1 base; unmatched junction nucleotides: 8. CDR1 and CDR2 from the germline V gene are MNHEY and SMNVEV (reference sequence). The CDR3 DNA reads TGTGCCAGCAGTCCGGGACAGGGTAGGGGGAACACTGAAGCTTTCTTT. This sequence encodes CASSPGQGRGNTEAFF.

The chain joins TRBV7-8 to TRBJ1-6; 8 bases match TRBD1. The length of the CDR3 is 15 residues. The V gene's germline CDR1 is SGHVS and CDR2 FQNEAQ. The ends lost 5 bases at V and 7 bases at J; junction bases unmatched: 7. For the CDR3, the DNA is TGTGCCAGCAGCACTTCCCGGGACAGGAATTCACCCCTCCACTTT. Protein: CASSTSRDRNSPLHF.

The chain joins TRBV2 to TRBJ1-5, with 10 positions matching TRBD1. V was pared by 7 bases and J by 2 bases, with 8 bases of the junction left unmatched. Germline V lookup: CDR1 SNHLY, CDR2 FYNNEI. The CDR3 runs 16 residues. CDR3 in DNA: TGTGCCAGCACAGGACAGGGGGGTTTCCGCAATCAGCCCCAGCATTTT. Its protein is CASTGQGGFRNQPQHF. Drawing the rest from reference TRBV2 and TRBJ1-5, the complete variable domain is EPEVTQTPSHQVTQMGQEVILRCVPISNHLYFYWYRQILGQKVEFLVSFYNNEISEKSEIFDDQFSVERPDGSNFTLKIRSTKLEDSAMYFCASTGQGGFRNQPQHFGDGTRLSIL.

The genes are TRBV11-2 and TRBJ2-4; weak D call: TRBD2 (6 bases). Germline loops: CDR1 SGHAT, CDR2 FQNNGV. This CDR3 comprises 16 residues. Trimming shortened V by 5 bases and J by 6 bases, and 20 bases separated the two germline ends. The CDR3 here is CASSPYGERVTNIQYF. The CDR3 DNA is TGTGCCAGCAGCCCCTATGGGGAGCGGGTAACAAACATTCAGTACTTC.

The chain is built from TRBV2 and TRBJ2-6, with a possible D match to TRBD2 (6 bases). The CDR3 is made up of 15 amino acids. Germline V gene sequence: CDR1 SNHLY, CDR2 FYNNEI. V was cut by 1 base and J by 2 bases, with 6 bases left in between. The CDR3 sequence: CASSEERAGANVLTF. CDR3 nucleotide sequence: TGTGCCAGCAGTGAAGAGCGGGCTGGGGCCAACGTCCTGACTTTC.

This chain links TRBV5-5 with TRBJ2-5; 9 nucleotides match TRBD1. Germline loops: CDR1 SGHKS, CDR2 YYEKEE (reference sequence). The CDR3 has 17 amino acids. J was trimmed by 3 bases and V by 0 bases; bases with no gene match: 9. Here the CDR3 DNA reads TGTGCCAGCAGCTTGGAGGGACAGGGAATCCCAAAAGAGACCCAGTACTTC. This translates into CASSLEGQGIPKETQYF.

Here the CDR3 DNA reads TGTGCCAGCCAAGCCGGGGGCTATAATTCACCCCTCCACTTT. This gives the protein CASQAGGYNSPLHF. V is TRBV28 and J is TRBJ1-6; D is perhaps TRBD1 (5 bases). Germline V gives CDR1 MDHEN, CDR2 SYDVKM. Trimming stripped 8 bases from V and 3 bases from J, with 11 bases between. The CDR3 spans 14 residues.

The V and J genes are TRBV3-1 (or the pseudogene TRBV3-2) and TRBJ1-4; D may be TRBD1 (6 bases). Germline values: CDR1 LGHDT, CDR2 YNNKEL (reference sequence). This CDR3 region has 14 residues. V was shortened by 2 bases and J by 7 bases, with 11 bases between the two germline ends. This CDR3 is CASSQQGGGEKLFF. CDR3 DNA: TGTGCCAGCAGCCAACAGGGAGGGGGTGAAAAACTGTTTTTT.

This clone was counted between two and nine times. This chain uses TRBV5-6 with TRBJ1-2, with 8 nucleotides matching TRBD1. Per germline, CDR1 SGHDT and CDR2 YYEEEE. The V gene end was trimmed by 4 bases and the J gene end by 4 bases; junction bases not matched to a gene: 9. The CDR3 covers 15 residues. CDR3 nucleotide sequence: TGTGCCAGCAGCCTCCAGAGACAGGGGCTCTATGGCTACACCTTC. It encodes CASSLQRQGLYGYTF.

The chain has TRBV15 and TRBJ1-4; D is uncertain. This CDR3 contains 15 residues. Germline assignment: CDR1 LNHNV and CDR2 YYDKDF (reference sequence). V was pared by 1 base and J by 0 bases, with 6 bases between. The CDR3 nucleotides are TGTGCCACCAGCAGAGGAGTCGCAACTAATGAAAAACTGTTTTTT. It yields the protein CATSRGVATNEKLFF.

The genes are TRBV5-1 and TRBJ1-2; 8 bases align to TRBD1. The CDR3 length is 17 residues. Unmatched junction bases numbered 10, after V lost 1 base and J lost 2 bases. CDR1 and CDR2 from the germline V gene are SGHRS and YFSETQ. CDR3 DNA sequence: TGCGCCAGCAGCTTGTTTTCCGCAGGGGGCACCAACTATGGCTACACCTTC. It yields the protein CASSLFSAGGTNYGYTF.

The rearrangement uses TRBV7-9 and TRBJ2-5; 7 nucleotides line up with TRBD2. Per the germline V gene, CDR1 is SEHNR and CDR2 is FQNEAQ (reference sequence). The ends lost 2 bases at V and 3 bases at J; junction bases unmatched: 12. This CDR3 has 17 amino acids. The CDR3 nucleotides are TGTGCCAGCAGCTTATTGGGGAGACTAGCCCGTGAAGAGACCCAGTACTTC. It yields the protein CASSLLGRLAREETQYF.

The chain joins TRBV19 to TRBJ1-2; a possible D gene is TRBD1 (5 bases). With 3 bases removed from V and 3 bases from J, the gap between germline ends came to 8 bases. This CDR3 has 13 residues. The germline CDR1 and CDR2 sequences are LNHDA and SQIVND (reference sequence). CDR3: CASSIQTDYGYTF. The CDR3 region has the DNA TGTGCCAGTAGTATCCAGACAGACTATGGCTACACCTTC.

V gene TRBV6-1 combines with J gene TRBJ2-3; D not resolved. This CDR3 contains 15 residues. Trimming took off 1 base at V and 7 bases at J, with 15 bases between the two ends. Per germline, CDR1 MNHNS and CDR2 SASEGT. The CDR3 DNA sequence: TGTGCCAGCAGTGAAGGGCGCGGAGAAACCTATACGCAGTATTTT. Translation gives CASSEGRGETYTQYF.

This clone appeared a few times. The chain has TRBV4-1 and TRBJ1-6; 7 bases are a match to TRBD1. This CDR3 region has 14 residues. Germline CDR1 is MGHRA and CDR2 is YSYEKL. With V trimmed by 4 bases and J by 6 bases, 3 bases remained unmatched. CDR3 in amino acids: CASSLGQSNSPLHF. The CDR3 DNA sequence: TGCGCCAGCAGCCTGGGACAGTCTAATTCACCCCTCCACTTT.

The CDR3 region has the DNA TGCAGTGCTAGTTTTCAGGGGTCCTATGGCTACACCTTC. This gives the protein CSASFQGSYGYTF. The gene calls are TRBV20-1 and TRBJ1-2, with D maybe TRBD1 (6 bases). Per the germline V gene, CDR1 is DFQATT and CDR2 is SNEGSKA (reference sequence). V was cut by 3 bases and J by 4 bases, with 12 bases left in between. The CDR3 is 13 amino acids.

The chain carries TRBV6-6 and TRBJ1-5; D might be TRBD1 (6 bases). The CDR3 extends over 17 amino acids. The germline gives CDR1 MNHNY, CDR2 SVGAGI (reference sequence). With 5 bases removed from V and 4 bases from J, the gap between germline ends came to 21 bases. The CDR3 spells CASSPQQGMGSNQPQHF. CDR3 DNA: TGTGCCAGCAGTCCCCAACAGGGTATGGGGTCAAATCAGCCCCAGCATTTT.

The rearrangement uses TRBV28 and TRBJ1-2; D possibly corresponds to TRBD1 (5 bases). Germline V gives CDR1 MDHEN, CDR2 SYDVKM. V gave up 4 bases and J gave up 6 bases, with 21 bases separating them. The CDR3 loop spans 16 amino acids. CDR3: CASSSPPQGLLNGYTF. The CDR3, as DNA: TGTGCCAGCAGTTCGCCCCCGCAGGGTTTACTTAATGGCTACACCTTC.

The genes are TRBV7-9 and TRBJ1-4, with a weak D call TRBD1 (5 bases). CDR3 length equals 15 residues. The ends were cut back, 1 base at V and 8 bases at J, with 14 bases in the middle. Germline values: CDR1 SEHNR, CDR2 FQNEAQ (reference sequence). The CDR3 DNA is TGTGCCAGCAGCTTAGAATTCGGACAAGGAGAAAAACTGTTTTTT. Protein product: CASSLEFGQGEKLFF.

J is TRBJ2-7 and V is TRBV5-6, with D maybe TRBD2 (5 bases). CDR3 length: 12 residues. Germline lookup yields CDR1 SGHDT and CDR2 YYEEEE. V lost 2 bases and J 4 bases, leaving 7 bases between the germline ends. The CDR3 DNA follows: TGTGCCAGCAGCTTCCGGGAATACGAGCAGTACTTC. Its translation: CASSFREYEQYF. Based on the CDR3 plus reference TRBV5-6 and TRBJ2-7, the full variable domain is DAGVTQSPTHLIKTRGQQVTLRCSPKSGHDTVSWYQQALGQGPQFIFQYYEEEERQRGNFPDRFSGHQFPNYSSELNVNALLLGDSALYLCASSFREYEQYFGPGTRLTVT.

The chain recombines TRBV18 with TRBJ1-3; D gene ambiguous. Looked up from germline, CDR1 is KGHSH and CDR2 is LQKENI. Trimming removed 3 bases at V and 0 bases at J, with 9 bases between. The CDR3 length is 15 residues. The CDR3, as DNA: TGTGCCAGCTCACCCCGGGGATACTCTGGAAACACCATATATTTT. It translates to CASSPRGYSGNTIYF.

This chain links TRBV10-3 with TRBJ2-1; weak D call: TRBD1 (6 bases). Germline-derived CDR1 and CDR2 are ENHRY and SYGVKD. V lost 8 bases and J lost 4, with 15 bases in between. The CDR3 contains 14 residues. CDR3 loop: CAIGDRLNYNEQFF. Here the CDR3 DNA reads TGTGCCATCGGAGACAGGCTAAATTACAATGAGCAGTTCTTC.

V gene TRBV11-2 combines with J gene TRBJ1-1; unclear D gene. Germline CDR1 is SGHAT and CDR2 is FQNNGV. CDR3 length equals 14 residues. V was clipped by 2 bases and J by 6 bases, with 13 bases between them. The CDR3 region has the DNA TGTGCCAGCAGCTTACTTCGGGTAGGTTCTGAAGCTTTCTTT. The encoded protein is CASSLLRVGSEAFF.

The chain carries TRBV5-1 and TRBJ2-3; the match to TRBD2 covers 7 bases. The CDR3 extends over 14 amino acids. Per the germline V gene, CDR1 is SGHRS and CDR2 is YFSETQ. Trimming cost V 5 bases and J 2 bases; bases outside gene matches: 5. CDR3 DNA sequence: TGCGCCAGCAGGAGGGAGGGTGCCACAGATACGCAGTATTTT. Residues: CASRREGATDTQYF.